This T cell receptor beta chain was captured in a study of T cell responses to AZD1222 COVID-19 vaccine. At the level of the study: Timing groups of about 4 and about 12 weeks for second doses were pooled.

Profiled with immunoSEQ multiplex PCR; TCRdb holds only in-frame clones, not every one. The sample includes some 110,000 clones, approximately 90% seen only once; the top ten take under 3.5%. Germline-derived CDR1 and CDR2 are MGHDK and SYGVNS. The CDR3 is made up of 13 amino acids. Trimming at V came to 6 bases and at J to 8 bases, leaving 3 bases not matched to a gene. The source is an adult in good health. This sequence joins TRBV25-1 and TRBJ2-2; TRBD2 aligns across 10 bases. The sample here was peripheral blood, taken on day 0 of AZD1222 vaccination. CDR3 region: CASSGTSAGELFF. The CDR3 bases are TGTGCCAGCAGCGGGACTAGCGCGGGGGAGCTGTTTTTT.